The T cell receptor (beta chain) under discussion was sequenced for a study of beta chain features in type 1 diabetes (dated by TCRdb to between 2017 and 2018). Study-level background: Patients and healthy donors did not differ in mean age, gender distribution, total cell number or subset yield. A total of roughly 98,000,000 sorted cells were examined across all samples, and a strong correlation was observed between cell number per subset and RNA yield. In the study, TCRB repertoires of sorted circulating CD4+ T cell subsets from recently diagnosed type 1 diabetes patients were compared with those of matched healthy donors. Naive and central memory subsets were obtained from all 30 or so donors, but regulatory and stem cell-like memory subsets were isolated from only 8 patients and roughly 8 healthy donors. Study-wide findings and limitations: HLA sub-analyses involved small numbers of individuals, so any influence of HLA type on TCRB rearrangement remained unresolved. Type 1 diabetes patients showed a moderate but significant shortening of TCRB CDR3 length in all four CD4+ subsets. Sequencing cDNA rather than genomic DNA could over-represent highly expressing activated cells, although activation and CD3 levels did not differ between groups. Fewer insertions and more nucleotide deletions at VDJ recombination sites were observed in patients with type 1 diabetes, implying thymic rearrangement abnormalities. Shorter templates might have been favored by PCR, but patient and control samples were amplified and corrected together, so both groups would have been affected equally by any skew. Naive, central memory and regulatory TCRB repertoires appeared more similar among patients than among healthy donors.

Points on this clone: What this receptor recognizes is not known. One base away there is no much larger clone; base qualities are not given.

The germline V gene (reference sequence) provides CDR1 LNHNV and CDR2 YYDKDF. The CDR3, from cysteine to phenylalanine, totals 18 residues. The retained sequence is limited to the CDR3, 54 bases, with the frame set at the first base. The V and J ends are trimmed by 0 bases and 0 bases, leaving 14 bases between them. The High Capacity cDNA Reverse Transcription Kit was used to reverse transcribe all of the isolated RNA, meaning that expressed TCRB transcripts were what got sequenced. Deep immunoSEQ sequencing was performed on naive, central memory and regulatory T cell samples, with an average of roughly 3.3 million total reads per sample. Sorted cells were lysed in RLT buffer and RNA was extracted with DNase-treated RNeasy Micro or Mini kits, depending on cell number. To prevent cross-contamination, every cell subset was processed on its own, while patient and healthy donor samples were processed together. The immunoSEQ multiplex PCR was used to amplify TCRB sequences from cDNA, yielding 87-bp fragments that span the CDR3 region. The amplicons were sequenced using the Illumina HiSeq platform. Concerning the study's data processing: PCR bias was computationally corrected using synthetic template baselines, reads within Hamming distance 2 were collapsed, and singletons that could not be merged were discarded. Reads were aligned against IMGT to assign V, D and J genes, CDR3 length and insertions or deletions at six rearrangement sites. Within each subset, clonotype counts were normalized to the number of sorted cells before true diversity and Gini coefficients were calculated with the tcR R package. The overlap coefficient, calculated on TCRB nucleotide sequences, was used to quantify repertoire sharing. The table comes from immuneACCESS by way of TCRdb, which keeps in-frame sequences with V and J called. Part of the clones is missing from these tables; in studies checked, under half for an unresolved V gene and the rest for unknown reasons. Clone size and the V and J calls come from that table; the DNA yielded D and trimming. For this sample the table gives under 400,000 clones, of which 12% to 15% were detected only once. The top ten hold under 8.5% of the sample.

A single peripheral blood draw of about 116 mL on average was collected from each donor into heparinised tubes. A BD FACSAria II was used to sort naive, central memory, regulatory and stem cell-like memory CD4+ T cells with a panel that included CD45RO, CCR7, CD25, CD127, CD95 and CD27. Every sorted population had a purity above 98%. PBMCs were isolated immediately by Lymphoprep density gradient centrifugation and stained directly without culture. Samples were stained and sorted in pairs, with one healthy donor and one patient per experiment, so that batch effects were minimized. The TCR was taken from a man aged 30-40 years in good health. What was sequenced was central memory CD4+ T cells from blood. The sequence links TRBV15 to TRBJ2-2; the D match is possibly TRBD1 or TRBD2, with 6 bases aligned in each. This receptor has the CDR3 CATSRDLGGQTNTGELFF. The DNA sequence is TGTGCCACCAGCAGAGATTTGGGAGGACAGACGAACACCGGGGAGCTGTTTTTT.